This T cell receptor (beta chain) was identified in a study of CD8+ T cells in alopecia areata. Germline values: CDR1 MNHEY, CDR2 SMNVEV (reference sequence). This CDR3 contains 15 residues. The germline V and J ends were trimmed by 2 bases and 0 bases, with 10 bases remaining between them. The treatment was: oral pan-JAK inhibitor, 5-10 mg twice daily. RNA was isolated and reverse transcribed to cDNA, the sequencing template. The method was immunoSEQ multiplex PCR; TCRdb's version includes in-frame clones alone and lacks a portion of them. The sample includes more than 200,000 clones, approximately 67% of them seen just once.

Sample: CD4+ T cells sorted from blood, taken around week 46, from a patient treated with tofacitinib. The TCR originated in a human donor with alopecia areata. V usage is TRBV27 and J usage is TRBJ1-1; D is ambiguous. CDR3 sequence reads: CASSLAGFLNTEAFF. The DNA of the CDR3 is TGTGCCAGCAGTTTAGCGGGATTCTTGAACACTGAAGCTTTCTTT.